This passage covers 17 T cell receptor beta chains from one sample sequenced in a study of neurological immune-mediated disorders. A single record per CDR3 protein comes from TCRdb applying MiXCR to the 5' RACE reads. The sample lists roughly 28,000 distinct CDR3 sequences, approximately 12% occurring once. Sequenced material: PBMCs. The receptors derive from a man aged 60 to 75 in good health.

The genes are TRBV14 and TRBJ2-2, with D hard to call. V was clipped by 11 bases and J by 0 bases, with 4 bases between them. The germline V gene has CDR1 SGHDN and CDR2 FVKESK. The CDR3 covers 11 residues. In nucleotides, the CDR3 is TGTGCCGTCCCGAACACCGGGGAGCTGTTTTTT. This codes for CAVPNTGELFF.

This clonotype was recorded at least ten times. The chain couples TRBV20-1 to TRBJ2-3; D gene ambiguous. The V end lost 0 bases, the J end lost 2 bases, and 9 bases lay between the germline ends. The CDR3 extends over 14 amino acids. Germline V gives CDR1 DFQATT, CDR2 SNEGSKA (reference sequence). DNA of the CDR3: TGCAGTGCTAGAGACTATAGTAACACAGATACGCAGTATTTT. It yields the protein CSARDYSNTDTQYF.

This chain uses TRBV29-1 with TRBJ2-7, with D tentatively TRBD1 (5 bases). CDR3 length: 15 residues. Germline V lookup: CDR1 SQVTM, CDR2 ANQGSEA. V lost 5 bases, J lost 0 bases, and 17 bases lay in between. The CDR3 reads CSVLYTGANSYEQYF. The DNA for the CDR3 is TGCAGCGTTCTTTACACAGGAGCCAACTCCTACGAGCAGTACTTC.

This clonotype has a handful of counts. The J gene is TRBJ2-3, the V gene TRBV9; TRBD2 agrees at 9 bases. The length of the CDR3 is 15 residues. CDR1 and CDR2 (germline): SGDLS, YYNGEE. The ends lost 1 base at V and 3 bases at J; junction bases unmatched: 3. This CDR3 reads CASSVNSGGTDTQYF. The CDR3, as DNA: TGTGCCAGCAGCGTAAATAGCGGGGGTACAGATACGCAGTATTTT.

This clonotype occurred many times. The chain has TRBV12-3 or TRBV12-4 and TRBJ1-5; 7 nucleotides line up with TRBD1. CDR3 length: 16 amino acids. The J segment lost 0 bases and the V segment lost 0 bases, leaving 2 bases of the junction unmatched. CDR3 nucleotides: TGTGCCAGCAGTTTAGCAGGGGGCTTTAGCAATCAGCCCCAGCATTTT. Translation gives CASSLAGGFSNQPQHF.

This clonotype is medium-sized within its sample. The rearrangement links TRBV28 to TRBJ2-7, with D hard to call. Germline V gene data show CDR1 as MDHEN and CDR2 as SYDVKM. CDR3 size: 15 residues. The ends were cut back, 6 bases at V and 5 bases at J, with 20 bases in the middle. CDR3 protein: CASRFGRSLSHEQYF. CDR3 DNA: TGTGCCAGCAGGTTCGGGCGGTCCCTGAGCCACGAGCAGTACTTC.

The sample holds many counts of this clonotype. This chain joins TRBV9 and TRBJ1-1; weak D call: TRBD1 (5 bases). The V and J ends lost 4 bases and 2 bases respectively, with 9 bases between them. The germline V gene has CDR1 SGDLS and CDR2 YYNGEE. The CDR3 is 13 amino acids. The CDR3 DNA reads TGTGCCAGCAGCATGGACATCAACACTGAAGCTTTCTTT. As protein: CASSMDINTEAFF.

This clonotype has at least ten counts. The chain joins TRBV20-1 to TRBJ2-3, with D possibly TRBD2 on 6 matching bases. V was shortened by 7 bases and J by 0 bases, with 14 bases between the two germline ends. Germline CDR1 DFQATT, CDR2 SNEGSKA (reference sequence). CDR3 length: 14 residues. In DNA, the CDR3 is TGCAGTGGGGGCTCGGGGGATAGCACAGATACGCAGTATTTT. This gives the protein CSGGSGDSTDTQYF.

This clonotype was seen many times. The J gene is TRBJ2-2, the V gene TRBV7-2; the match to TRBD2 covers 12 bases. This CDR3 is built from 18 residues. Germline V gene lookup returns CDR1 SGHTA and CDR2 FQGNSA. The J segment lost 4 bases and the V segment lost 1 base, leaving 7 bases of the junction unmatched. The CDR3 spells CASSLDASGRGGTGELFF. The CDR3 DNA sequence: TGTGCCAGCAGCTTAGACGCTAGCGGGAGGGGGGGCACCGGGGAGCTGTTTTTT.

There are many counts of this clonotype. The rearrangement links TRBV7-2 to TRBJ2-7, with 7 nucleotides matching TRBD1. Germline CDR1 SGHTA, CDR2 FQGNSA. Unmatched junction bases numbered 5, after V lost 0 bases and J lost 0 bases. This CDR3 is built from 16 residues. The CDR3 sequence is CASSLAGQPSSYEQYF. CDR3 nucleotide sequence: TGTGCCAGCAGCTTAGCGGGACAGCCAAGCTCCTACGAGCAGTACTTC.

This clonotype was seen many times. V gene TRBV18 combines with J gene TRBJ2-1; TRBD2 matches 14 bases. This CDR3 region has 15 residues. CDR1 and CDR2 from the germline V gene are KGHSH and LQKENI. The ends lost 3 bases at V and 9 bases at J; junction bases unmatched: 4. The CDR3 nucleotides are TGTGCCAGCTCACCGGGACTAGCGGGAGTGGGTGAGCAGTTCTTC. Encoded protein: CASSPGLAGVGEQFF.

The V and J genes are TRBV20-1 and TRBJ1-5, with D possibly being TRBD1 (5 bases). Between the trimmed V and J ends, which lost 2 bases and 9 bases, there was a span of 17 bases. From germline, CDR1 is DFQATT and CDR2 SNEGSKA (reference sequence). The CDR3 length is 14 residues. The DNA for the CDR3 is TGCAGTGCTAGATTCGGGGGGGACCCAATGCCCCAGCATTTT. It is translated as CSARFGGDPMPQHF.

This clonotype has a count of ten or more. This sequence joins TRBV5-1 and TRBJ2-7; possibly TRBD1 for D (5 bases). CDR1 is SGHRS and CDR2 is YFSETQ in the germline V gene. The V and J ends lost 4 bases and 9 bases respectively, with 14 bases between them. CDR3 length: 12 residues. CDR3 protein: CASSPDRFAQYF. The CDR3 DNA sequence: TGCGCCAGCAGCCCCGACAGATTCGCGCAGTACTTC.

This clonotype was counted many times. The chain uses TRBV3-1 and TRBJ2-2; D might be TRBD2 (6 bases). This CDR3 has 14 residues. With 4 bases removed from V and 1 base from J, the gap between germline ends came to 7 bases. Germline values: CDR1 LGHDT, CDR2 YNNKEL (reference sequence). The CDR3 spells CASSLAVNTGELFF. CDR3 bases: TGTGCCAGCAGCCTAGCGGTGAACACCGGGGAGCTGTTTTTT.

This chain uses TRBV7-2 with TRBJ2-3, with 11 bases identical to TRBD1. Germline CDR1 reads SGHTA; CDR2 reads FQGNSA. J was trimmed by 4 bases and V by 0 bases; bases with no gene match: 3. The CDR3 has 16 amino acids. The CDR3 bases are TGTGCCAGCAGCTTAGCGTGGACAGGGGGCGCAGATACGCAGTATTTT. Translation gives CASSLAWTGGADTQYF.

This clonotype was counted many times. The chain couples TRBV5-1 to TRBJ2-1; 8 bases are shared with TRBD2. Germline CDR1 is SGHRS and CDR2 is YFSETQ. V lost 1 base, J lost 8 bases, and 8 bases stayed unmatched. CDR3 length equals 15 residues. The CDR3 bases are TGCGCCAGCAGCTTGTCTAGTAGCGGGATCTATGAGCAGTTCTTC. Translation: CASSLSSSGIYEQFF. Together with reference TRBV5-1 and TRBJ2-1, the CDR3 gives the full variable domain: KAGVTQTPRYLIKTRGQQVTLSCSPISGHRSVSWYQQTPGQGLQFLFEYFSETQRNKGNFPGRFSGRQFSNSRSEMNVSTLELGDSALYLCASSLSSSGIYEQFFGPGTRLTVL.

This clonotype came up many times. The genes are TRBV18 and TRBJ2-3; maybe TRBD1 (6 bases). Germline V gives CDR1 KGHSH, CDR2 LQKENI. This CDR3 is 15 amino acids long. Trimming left V 0 bases short and J 6 bases short, with 13 bases between. CDR3 nucleotides: TGTGCCAGCTCACCACCGACAGGCCAAGGGGATACGCAGTATTTT. Residues: CASSPPTGQGDTQYF.